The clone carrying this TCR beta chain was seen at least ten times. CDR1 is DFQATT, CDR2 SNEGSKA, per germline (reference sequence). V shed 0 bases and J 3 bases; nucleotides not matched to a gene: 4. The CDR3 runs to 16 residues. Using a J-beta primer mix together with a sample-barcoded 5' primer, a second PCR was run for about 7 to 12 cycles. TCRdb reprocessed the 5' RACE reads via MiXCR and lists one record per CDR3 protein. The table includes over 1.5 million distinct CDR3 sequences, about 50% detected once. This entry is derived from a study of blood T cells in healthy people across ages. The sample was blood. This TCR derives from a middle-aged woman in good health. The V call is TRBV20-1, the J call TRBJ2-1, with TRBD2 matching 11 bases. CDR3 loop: CSARDDSGGDYNEQFF. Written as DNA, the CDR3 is TGCAGTGCTAGAGATGATAGCGGGGGGGACTACAATGAGCAGTTCTTC.